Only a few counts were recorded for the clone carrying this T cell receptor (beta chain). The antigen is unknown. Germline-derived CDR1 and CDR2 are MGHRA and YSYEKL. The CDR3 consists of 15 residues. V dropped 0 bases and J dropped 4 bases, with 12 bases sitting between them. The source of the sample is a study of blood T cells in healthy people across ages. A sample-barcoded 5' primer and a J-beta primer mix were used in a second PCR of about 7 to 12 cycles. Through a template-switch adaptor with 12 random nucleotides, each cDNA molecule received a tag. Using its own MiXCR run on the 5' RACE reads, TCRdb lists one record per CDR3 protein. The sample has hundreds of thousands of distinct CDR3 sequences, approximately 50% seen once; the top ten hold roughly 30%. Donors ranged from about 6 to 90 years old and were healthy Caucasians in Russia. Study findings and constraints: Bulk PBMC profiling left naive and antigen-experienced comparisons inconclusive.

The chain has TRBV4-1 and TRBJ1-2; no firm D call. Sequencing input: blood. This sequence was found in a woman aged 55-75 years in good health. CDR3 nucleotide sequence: TGCGCCAGCAGCCAAGAGGTGCGGGAGGTCTATGGCTACACCTTC. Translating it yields CASSQEVREVYGYTF.